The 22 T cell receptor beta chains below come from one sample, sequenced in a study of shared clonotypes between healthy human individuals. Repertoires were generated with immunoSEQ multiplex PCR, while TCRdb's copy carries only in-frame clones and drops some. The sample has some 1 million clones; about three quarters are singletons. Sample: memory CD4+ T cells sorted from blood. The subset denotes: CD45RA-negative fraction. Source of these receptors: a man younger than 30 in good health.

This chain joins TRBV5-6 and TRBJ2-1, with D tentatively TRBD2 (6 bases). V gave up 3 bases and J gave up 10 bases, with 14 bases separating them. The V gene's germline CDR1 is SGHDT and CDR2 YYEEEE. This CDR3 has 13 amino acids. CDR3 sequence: CASSSTSTYEQFF. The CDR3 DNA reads TGTGCCAGCAGCTCCACTAGCACGTACGAGCAGTTCTTC.

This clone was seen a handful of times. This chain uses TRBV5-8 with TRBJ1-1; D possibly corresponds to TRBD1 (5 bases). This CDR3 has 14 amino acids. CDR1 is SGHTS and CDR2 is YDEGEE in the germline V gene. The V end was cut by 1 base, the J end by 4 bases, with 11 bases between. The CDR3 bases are TGTGCCAGCAGCTTGTGGAGGGGTACCACTGAAGCTTTCTTT. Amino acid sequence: CASSLWRGTTEAFF.

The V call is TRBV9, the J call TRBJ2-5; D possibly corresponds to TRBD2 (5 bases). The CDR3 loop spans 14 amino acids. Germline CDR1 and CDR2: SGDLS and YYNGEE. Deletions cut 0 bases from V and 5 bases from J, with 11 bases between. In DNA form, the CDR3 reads TGTGCCAGCAGCGTAGAACCGGGAATCGAGACCCAGTACTTC. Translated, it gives CASSVEPGIETQYF.

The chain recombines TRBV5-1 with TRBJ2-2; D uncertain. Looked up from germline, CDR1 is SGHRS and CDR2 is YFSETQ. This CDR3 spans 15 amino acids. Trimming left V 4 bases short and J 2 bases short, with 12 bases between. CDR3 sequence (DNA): TGCGCCAGCAGCCCGGACGGGTTCAACACCGGGGAGCTGTTTTTT. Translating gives CASSPDGFNTGELFF.

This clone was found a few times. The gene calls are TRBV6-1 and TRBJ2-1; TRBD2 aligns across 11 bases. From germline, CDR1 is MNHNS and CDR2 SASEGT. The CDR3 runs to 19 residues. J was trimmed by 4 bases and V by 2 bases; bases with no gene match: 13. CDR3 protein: CASSESLSLAGGLYNEQFF. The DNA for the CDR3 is TGTGCCAGCAGTGAATCCTTAAGTCTAGCGGGGGGTCTATACAATGAGCAGTTCTTC.

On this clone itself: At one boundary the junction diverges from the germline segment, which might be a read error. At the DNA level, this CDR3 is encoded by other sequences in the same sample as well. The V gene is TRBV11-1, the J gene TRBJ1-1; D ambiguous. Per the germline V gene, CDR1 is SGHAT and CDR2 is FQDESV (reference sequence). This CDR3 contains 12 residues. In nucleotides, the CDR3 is TGTGCCAGCAGCCAGTTGAACACTGAAGCCTTCTTT. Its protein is CASSQLNTEAFF.

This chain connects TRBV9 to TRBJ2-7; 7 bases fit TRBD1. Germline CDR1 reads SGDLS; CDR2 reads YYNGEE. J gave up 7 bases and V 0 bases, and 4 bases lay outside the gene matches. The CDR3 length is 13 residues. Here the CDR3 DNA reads TGTGCCAGCAGCGTAGCCCTCAGGGGGGAGCAGTACTTC. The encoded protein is CASSVALRGEQYF.

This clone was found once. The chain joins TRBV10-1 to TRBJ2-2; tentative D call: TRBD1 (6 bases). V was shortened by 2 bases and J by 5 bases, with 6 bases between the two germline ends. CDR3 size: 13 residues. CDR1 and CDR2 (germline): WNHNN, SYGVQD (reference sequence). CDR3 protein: CASSEQGTGELFF. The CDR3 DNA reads TGCGCCAGCAGTGAGCAGGGGACCGGGGAGCTGTTTTTT.

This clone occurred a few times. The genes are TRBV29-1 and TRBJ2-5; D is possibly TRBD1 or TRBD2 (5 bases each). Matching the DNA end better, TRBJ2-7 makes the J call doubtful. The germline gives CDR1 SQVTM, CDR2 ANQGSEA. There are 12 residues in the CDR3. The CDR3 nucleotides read TGCAGCGTTGAGATGGGACCCTACGAGCAGTACTTC. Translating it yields CSVEMGPYEQYF.

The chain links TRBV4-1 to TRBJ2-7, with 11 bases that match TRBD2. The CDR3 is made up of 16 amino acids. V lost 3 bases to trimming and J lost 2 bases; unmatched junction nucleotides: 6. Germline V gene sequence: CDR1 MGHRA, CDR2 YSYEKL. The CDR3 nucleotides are TGCGCCAGCAGCCATCCTACTAGCGGGAGAGCCTACGAGCAGTACTTC. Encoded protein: CASSHPTSGRAYEQYF.

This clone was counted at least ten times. CDR3 nucleotides: TGTGCCAGCAGCTTGGTGCCAAGTAGGGCGGGACAAGAGACCCAGTACTTC. Its translation: CASSLVPSRAGQETQYF. The gene calls are TRBV5-4 and TRBJ2-5; perhaps TRBD2 as D (6 bases). The CDR3 totals 17 residues. The V and J ends lost 0 bases and 2 bases respectively, with 17 bases between them. Germline lookup yields CDR1 SGHNT and CDR2 YYREEE (reference sequence).

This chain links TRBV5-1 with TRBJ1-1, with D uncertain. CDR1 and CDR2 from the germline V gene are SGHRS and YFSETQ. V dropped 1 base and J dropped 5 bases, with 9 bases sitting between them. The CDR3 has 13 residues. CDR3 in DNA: TGCGCCAGCAGCTTGTTAAGGGAAACTGAAGCTTTCTTT. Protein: CASSLLRETEAFF.

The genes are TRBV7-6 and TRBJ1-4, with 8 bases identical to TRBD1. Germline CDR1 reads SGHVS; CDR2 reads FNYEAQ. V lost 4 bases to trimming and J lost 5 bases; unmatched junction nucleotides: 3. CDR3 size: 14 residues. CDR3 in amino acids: CASSSTGGNEKLFF. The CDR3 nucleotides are TGTGCCAGCAGCTCAACAGGGGGGAATGAAAAACTGTTTTTT. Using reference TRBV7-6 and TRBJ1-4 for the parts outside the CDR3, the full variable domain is GAGVSQSPRYKVTKRGQDVALRCDPISGHVSLYWYRQALGQGPEFLTYFNYEAQQDKSGLPNDRFSAERPEGSISTLTIQRTEQRDSAMYRCASSSTGGNEKLFFGSGTQLSVL.

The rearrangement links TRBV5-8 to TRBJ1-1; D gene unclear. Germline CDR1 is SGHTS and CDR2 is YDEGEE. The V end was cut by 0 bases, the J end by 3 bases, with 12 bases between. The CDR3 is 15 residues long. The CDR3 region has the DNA TGTGCCAGCAGCTTGGACTGGGTTGTGGACACTGAAGCTTTCTTT. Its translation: CASSLDWVVDTEAFF.

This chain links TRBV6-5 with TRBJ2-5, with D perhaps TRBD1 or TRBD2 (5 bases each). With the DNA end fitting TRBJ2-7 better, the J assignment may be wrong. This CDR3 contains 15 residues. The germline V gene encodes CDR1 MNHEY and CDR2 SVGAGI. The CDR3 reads CASSYLVGTSNEQYF. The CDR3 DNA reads TGTGCCAGCAGTTACTTGGTAGGGACCTCGAACGAGCAGTACTTC.

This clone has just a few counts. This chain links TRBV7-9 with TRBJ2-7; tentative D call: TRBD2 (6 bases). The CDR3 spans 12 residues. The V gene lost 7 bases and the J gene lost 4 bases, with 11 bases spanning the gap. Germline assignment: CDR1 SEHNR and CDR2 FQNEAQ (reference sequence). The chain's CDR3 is CASTRREYEQYF. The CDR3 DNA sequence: TGTGCCAGCACCAGGAGGGAATACGAGCAGTACTTC.

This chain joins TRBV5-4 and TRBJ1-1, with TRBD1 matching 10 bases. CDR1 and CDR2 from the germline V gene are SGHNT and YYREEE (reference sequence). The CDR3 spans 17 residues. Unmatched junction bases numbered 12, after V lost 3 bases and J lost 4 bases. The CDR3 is CASSSTGQGPPGTEAFF. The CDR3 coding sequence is TGTGCCAGCAGCTCGACGGGACAGGGGCCCCCGGGCACTGAAGCTTTCTTT.

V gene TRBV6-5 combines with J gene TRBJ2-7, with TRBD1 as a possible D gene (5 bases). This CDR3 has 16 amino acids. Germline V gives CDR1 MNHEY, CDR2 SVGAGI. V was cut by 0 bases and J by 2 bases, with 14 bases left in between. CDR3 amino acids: CASSYSPSAGTYEQYF. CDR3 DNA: TGTGCCAGCAGTTACTCTCCCTCGGCAGGGACCTACGAGCAGTACTTC.

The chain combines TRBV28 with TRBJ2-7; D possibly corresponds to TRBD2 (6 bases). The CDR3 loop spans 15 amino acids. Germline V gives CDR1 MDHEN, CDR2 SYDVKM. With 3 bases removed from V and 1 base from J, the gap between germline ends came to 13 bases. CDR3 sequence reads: CASSFPGLGSYEQYF. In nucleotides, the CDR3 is TGTGCCAGCAGTTTCCCGGGACTTGGGTCCTACGAGCAGTACTTC.

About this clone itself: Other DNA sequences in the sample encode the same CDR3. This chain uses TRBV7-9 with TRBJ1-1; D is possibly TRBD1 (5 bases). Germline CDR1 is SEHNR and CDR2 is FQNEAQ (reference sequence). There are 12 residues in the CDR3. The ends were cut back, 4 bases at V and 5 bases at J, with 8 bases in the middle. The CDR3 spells CASSSRGTEAFF. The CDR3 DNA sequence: TGTGCCAGCAGCTCAAGGGGAACTGAAGCTTTCTTT.

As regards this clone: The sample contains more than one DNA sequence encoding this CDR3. The CDR3 here is CASSGQGGNQPQHF. In DNA form, the CDR3 reads TGTGCCAGCAGTGGACAGGGTGGCAATCAGCCCCAGCATTTT. This chain joins TRBV7-9 and TRBJ1-5, with 8 bases that match TRBD1. CDR3 size: 14 residues. Germline-derived CDR1 and CDR2 are SEHNR and FQNEAQ (reference sequence). V gave up 6 bases and J gave up 2 bases; unmatched junction bases: 3.

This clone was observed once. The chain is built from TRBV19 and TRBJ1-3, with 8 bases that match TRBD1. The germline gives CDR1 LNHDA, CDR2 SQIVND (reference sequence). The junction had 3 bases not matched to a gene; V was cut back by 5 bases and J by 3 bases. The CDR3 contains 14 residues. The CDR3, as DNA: TGTGCCAGTAGTCAGGGGGCCCTTGGAAACACCATATATTTT. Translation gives CASSQGALGNTIYF. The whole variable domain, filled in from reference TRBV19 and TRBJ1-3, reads DGGITQSPKYLFRKEGQNVTLSCEQNLNHDAMYWYRQDPGQGLRLIYYSQIVNDFQKGDIAEGYSVSREKKESFPLTVTSAQKNPTAFYLCASSQGALGNTIYFGEGSWLTVV.